The clone carrying this T cell receptor (beta chain) was detected many times. The sample belongs to a study of T cells in Graves' hyperthyroidism and ophthalmopathy. Germline V gene sequence: CDR1 MNHNS, CDR2 SASEGT. This CDR3 is built from 14 residues. With 6 bases removed from V and 1 base from J, the gap between germline ends came to 10 bases. TCR beta CDR3 region amplification was performed from RNA transcripts. Researchers ran a first-round RT-PCR on the TCR CDR3 using the HTBI primer set. TCRdb ran MiXCR on the multiplex PCR reads and lists one entry per CDR3 protein. The profile shows more than 500,000 distinct CDR3 sequences, roughly 15% of them singletons. Diagnostic assessment was based on clinical symptoms, serum thyroxine and TRAb, thyroid ultrasound and orbital computed tomography.

The gene calls are TRBV6-1 and TRBJ1-5; D not resolved. The sequence was obtained from a woman aged 40 to 55 with Graves' ophthalmopathy. The sequenced material came from blood. CDR3 DNA: TGTGCCAGCAGGGTGAGTGGGAGCAATCAGCCCCAGCATTTT. This translates into CASRVSGSNQPQHF.